This T cell receptor (beta chain) was observed in a study of shared clonotypes between healthy human individuals. Regarding the study as a whole: Across four donors, naive CD4 shared around 5.1%, naive CD8 around 3.8%, memory CD4 roughly 2.5%, memory CD8 roughly 0.37%. It was anticipated that sequencing depth would influence how many clonotypes donors shared.

Profiled with immunoSEQ multiplex PCR; TCRdb holds only in-frame clones, not every one. The sample lists a few million clones, approximately 94% seen once, with about 0.13% in the top ten. A remark on this clone: The antigen is unknown.

Per germline, CDR1 MDHEN and CDR2 SYDVKM. Between the trimmed V and J ends, which lost 2 bases and 12 bases, there was a span of 16 bases. The CDR3 has 13 amino acids. The rearrangement joins TRBV28 to TRBJ1-2; D may be TRBD1 (5 bases). The clonotype originates from a man between 18 and 35 years old in good health. Sequences were obtained from naive CD4+ T cells sorted from blood. Subset reported: CD45RA+ positively selected. The CDR3 DNA sequence: TGTGCCAGCAGTTTAGGGGCCAACTTGTGGAACACCTTC. Its translation is CASSLGANLWNTF.